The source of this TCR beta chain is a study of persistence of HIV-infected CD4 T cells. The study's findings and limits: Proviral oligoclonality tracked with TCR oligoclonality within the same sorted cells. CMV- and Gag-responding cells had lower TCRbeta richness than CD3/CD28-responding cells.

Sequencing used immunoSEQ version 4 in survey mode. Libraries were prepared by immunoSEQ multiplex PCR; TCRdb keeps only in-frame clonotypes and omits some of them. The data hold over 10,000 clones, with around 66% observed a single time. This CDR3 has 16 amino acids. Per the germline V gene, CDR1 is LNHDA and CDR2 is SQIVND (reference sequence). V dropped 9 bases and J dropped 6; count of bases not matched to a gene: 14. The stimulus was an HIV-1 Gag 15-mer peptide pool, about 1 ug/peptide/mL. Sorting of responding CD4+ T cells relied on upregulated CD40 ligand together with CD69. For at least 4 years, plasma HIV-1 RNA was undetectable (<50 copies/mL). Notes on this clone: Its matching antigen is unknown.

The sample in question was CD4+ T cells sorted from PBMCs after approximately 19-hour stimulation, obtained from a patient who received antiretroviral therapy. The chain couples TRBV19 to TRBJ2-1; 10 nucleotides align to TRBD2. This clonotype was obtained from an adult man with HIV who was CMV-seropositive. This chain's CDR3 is CASRGLAGAKSNEQFF. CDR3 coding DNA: TGTGCCAGCAGGGGTCTAGCGGGGGCCAAGAGCAATGAGCAGTTCTTC.